The T cell receptor beta chain under discussion was sequenced for a study of control samples from healthy donors and cancer patients. Profiling relied on immunoSEQ multiplex PCR, and the TCRdb table lists in-frame clones only, not all of them. The repertoire holds about 180,000 clones, with roughly 90% as singletons. The length of the CDR3 is 13 residues. V was pared by 3 bases and J by 6 bases, with 9 bases between. The germline V gene encodes CDR1 MGHDK and CDR2 SYGVNS. Material for sequencing was blood. This clonotype originated in a woman in her 50s in good health. This chain links TRBV25-1 with TRBJ1-5; D unresolved. The CDR3 sequence: CASSEGDGQPQHF. The CDR3 region has the DNA TGTGCCAGCAGTGAGGGAGACGGTCAGCCCCAGCATTTT.